Below are 11 T cell receptor beta chains sequenced from a single sample in a study of lymphopenia after photon versus proton radiotherapy (dated 2019 in TCRdb). The method was the immunoSEQ multiplex PCR assay. The table comes from immuneACCESS by way of TCRdb, which keeps in-frame sequences with V and J called. Part of the clones is missing from these tables; in studies checked, under half for an unresolved V gene and the rest for unknown reasons. The sample yields about 40,000 clones; 86% were counted once. The ten largest clones represent approximately 10% of the sample. The specimen was peripheral blood, collected from a patient treated with proton-based radiotherapy. The receptors originated from a woman between 70 and 85 years old with pancreatic cancer. Some clones in this sample may be carry-over from other donors' samples.

The chain has TRBV30 and TRBJ2-3; 7 bases map to TRBD2. The J segment lost 0 bases and the V segment lost 2 bases, leaving 5 bases of the junction unmatched. Germline values: CDR1 GTSNPN, CDR2 SVGIG (reference sequence). The CDR3 length is 15 residues. Written as DNA, the CDR3 is TGTGCCTGGAGTTCACTAGCGACTAGCACAGATACGCAGTATTTT. It yields the protein CAWSSLATSTDTQYF.

The chain employs TRBV5-1 and TRBJ2-7, with D possibly being TRBD2 (5 bases). V shed 0 bases and J shed 2 bases, with 9 bases lying between them. Per the germline V gene, CDR1 is SGHRS and CDR2 is YFSETQ. The CDR3 sequence is 14 residues long. CDR3 DNA sequence: TGCGCCAGCAGCTTGGGGACCGGGGCCTACGAGCAGTACTTC. The encoded protein is CASSLGTGAYEQYF.

The CDR3 loop reads CAISAGTSGSGTDTQYF. The CDR3 nucleotides are TGTGCCATCAGTGCCGGGACTAGCGGGAGTGGCACAGATACGCAGTATTTT. This sequence joins TRBV10-3 and TRBJ2-3; TRBD2 matches at 14 bases. The ends lost 4 bases at V and 1 base at J; junction bases unmatched: 4. The CDR3 has 17 residues. The germline V gene encodes CDR1 ENHRY and CDR2 SYGVKD.

This clone appeared once. The rearrangement uses TRBV18 and TRBJ2-5, with D unresolved. V lost 8 bases to trimming and J lost 5 bases, with 21 bases between them. The CDR3 is made up of 15 amino acids. Germline-derived CDR1 and CDR2 are KGHSH and LQKENI. As DNA, the CDR3 is TGTGCCAGCCGGCCGAACCCGGACGGGCGGGAGACCCAGTACTTC. Its translation is CASRPNPDGRETQYF.

The chain is built from TRBV29-1 and TRBJ2-7, with no clear D. The CDR3 spans 14 residues. CDR1 and CDR2 from the germline V gene are SQVTM and ANQGSEA. V was pared by 4 bases and J by 0 bases, with 13 bases between. The CDR3 DNA reads TGCAGCGTTGCGGAGACCCAGAGCTCCTACGAGCAGTACTTC. Translated, it gives CSVAETQSSYEQYF.

The rearrangement links TRBV7-6 to TRBJ1-1; D perhaps matches TRBD1 (6 bases). Germline assignment: CDR1 SGHVS and CDR2 FNYEAQ. V was pared by 5 bases and J by 2 bases, with 9 bases between. The CDR3 consists of 13 residues. In DNA form, the CDR3 reads TGTGCCAGCAGCCGACAGGCCAACACTGAAGCTTTCTTT. Its translation: CASSRQANTEAFF.

This clone was counted only a few times. This chain uses TRBV6-5 with TRBJ1-2; possibly TRBD1 for D (6 bases). CDR1 is MNHEY, CDR2 SVGAGI, per germline. Trimming removed 5 bases from V and 4 bases from J, with 14 bases in between. The CDR3 is made up of 14 amino acids. This chain's CDR3 is CASSPLGGAYGYTF. The CDR3 region has the DNA TGTGCCAGCAGTCCCCTGGGGGGGGCCTATGGCTACACCTTC.

The CDR3 nucleotides are TGTGCCATCAGGGATACCTCGGGACTGATTAGCACAGATACGCAGTATTTT. It codes for CAIRDTSGLISTDTQYF. The gene calls are TRBV10-3 and TRBJ2-3, with a possible D match to TRBD2 (6 bases). Deletions cut 6 bases from V and 0 bases from J, with 19 bases between. Per germline, CDR1 ENHRY and CDR2 SYGVKD. The CDR3 is made up of 17 amino acids.

The rearrangement uses TRBV30 and TRBJ2-7; 9 bases align to TRBD2. The germline V gene encodes CDR1 GTSNPN and CDR2 SVGIG (reference sequence). After removal of 4 bases from V and 4 bases from J, the junction contained 8 bases not matched to a gene. The CDR3 covers 14 residues. The CDR3 coding sequence is TGTGCCTGGAATCGAGCGGGAGGTCGGTACGAGCAGTACTTC. Protein: CAWNRAGGRYEQYF.

The CDR3 bases are TGTGCCAGCAGCCTATATGACCGACAGGGGGTCTACTTC. Translation: CASSLYDRQGVYF. The chain is built from TRBV7-9 and TRBJ2-7; 9 nucleotides align to TRBD1. V trimming: 5 bases; J trimming: 13 bases; junction bases outside the gene matches: 12. In germline, CDR1 is SEHNR, CDR2 FQNEAQ (reference sequence). This CDR3 has 13 residues.

V gene TRBV6-5 combines with J gene TRBJ1-4; D may be TRBD1 (5 bases). The CDR3 covers 15 residues. V was cut by 6 bases and J by 0 bases, with 11 bases left in between. Germline CDR1 MNHEY, CDR2 SVGAGI. CDR3 in amino acids: CASRGTAATNEKLFF. CDR3 bases: TGTGCCAGCAGAGGGACGGCCGCAACTAATGAAAAACTGTTTTTT.